These 31 T cell receptor beta chains share one sample of origin, sequenced in a study of blood T cell repertoires in COVID-19. Sequencing was performed with immunoSEQ multiplex PCR; in TCRdb, only in-frame clones are kept and a portion is missing. The table has about 46,000 clones, over 70% seen once; the top ten hold about a sixth. Sequencing was carried out using peripheral blood. The receptor set was obtained from a human donor in a cohort sampled during active COVID-19.

The CDR3 loop reads CASSPGTSATYEQYF. The CDR3 coding sequence is TGTGCCAGCAGTCCCGGGACTAGCGCAACCTACGAGCAGTACTTC. The chain is built from TRBV28 and TRBJ2-7, with TRBD2 matching 10 bases. The CDR3 length is 15 residues. Trimming removed 5 bases from V and 2 bases from J; junction bases left unmatched: 6. Germline CDR1 reads MDHEN; CDR2 reads SYDVKM.

The chain uses TRBV29-1 and TRBJ2-7; TRBD1 aligns across 8 bases. This CDR3 comprises 13 residues. Germline assignment: CDR1 SQVTM and CDR2 ANQGSEA. Trimming at V came to 0 bases and at J to 5 bases, leaving 3 bases not matched to a gene. The CDR3 coding sequence is TGCAGCGTTGAAGATCGACAGGGGAACGAGCAGTACTTC. As protein: CSVEDRQGNEQYF.

This rearrangement joins TRBV7-6 to TRBJ1-1; 10 nucleotides match TRBD1. Germline CDR1 SGHVS, CDR2 FNYEAQ. V dropped 5 bases and J dropped 7; count of bases not matched to a gene: 7. This CDR3 contains 14 residues. CDR3 sequence (DNA): TGTGCCAGCAGCGCGGGGACAGGGGAAGGTGAAGCTTTCTTT. Translating it yields CASSAGTGEGEAFF. The variable domain in full, completed from reference TRBV7-6 and TRBJ1-1, reads GAGVSQSPRYKVTKRGQDVALRCDPISGHVSLYWYRQALGQGPEFLTYFNYEAQQDKSGLPNDRFSAERPEGSISTLTIQRTEQRDSAMYRCASSAGTGEGEAFFGQGTRLTVV.

V usage is TRBV28 and J usage is TRBJ2-1, with 11 bases that match TRBD1. Germline assignment: CDR1 MDHEN and CDR2 SYDVKM. The CDR3 consists of 17 residues. The V gene end was trimmed by 1 base and the J gene end by 7 bases; junction bases not matched to a gene: 9. The DNA of the CDR3 is TGTGCCAGCAGTTTATTAGGGGGACAGGGGGATAAAAATGAGCAGTTCTTC. Its translation is CASSLLGGQGDKNEQFF. The full variable domain, completed using reference TRBV28 and TRBJ2-1, is DVKVTQSSRYLVKRTGEKVFLECVQDMDHENMFWYRQDPGLGLRLIYFSYDVKMKEKGDIPEGYSVSREKKERFSLILESASTNQTSMYLCASSLLGGQGDKNEQFFGPGTRLTVL.

The rearrangement joins TRBV6-4 to TRBJ2-2; the D gene is possibly TRBD2 (6 bases). Germline V gives CDR1 MRHNA, CDR2 SNTAGT. Trimming removed 6 bases from V and 6 bases from J, with 14 bases in between. This CDR3 has 14 residues. The CDR3 region is CASSPEGASGELFF. CDR3 coding DNA: TGTGCCAGCAGCCCGGAGGGCGCGTCCGGGGAGCTGTTTTTT.

The chain recombines TRBV30 with TRBJ1-4; D may be TRBD1 (5 bases). Deletions cut 2 bases from V and 7 bases from J, with 5 bases between. The CDR3 has 11 amino acids. Germline V gene lookup returns CDR1 GTSNPN and CDR2 SVGIG (reference sequence). The CDR3 sequence is CAWSQGEKLFF. The CDR3 DNA reads as TGTGCCTGGAGTCAGGGTGAAAAACTGTTTTTT.

The genes are TRBV5-6 and TRBJ2-7, with 10 bases that match TRBD1. CDR3 length: 14 amino acids. Germline V gene data show CDR1 as SGHDT and CDR2 as YYEEEE. Trimming cost V 2 bases and J 7 bases; bases outside gene matches: 6. Written as DNA, the CDR3 is TGTGCCAGCAGCTTAAGACAGGGGGCTTGGGAGCAGTACTTC. This encodes CASSLRQGAWEQYF.

The chain is built from TRBV18 and TRBJ2-5, with 8 bases identical to TRBD1. The V and J ends lost 2 bases and 1 base, in that order; junction bases with no gene match: 6. CDR1 KGHSH and CDR2 LQKENI come from the germline V gene. The CDR3 is 16 amino acids. CDR3 DNA sequence: TGTGCCAGCTCACCAAAGTCAGGGGGCGGCCAAGAGACCCAGTACTTC. Translation: CASSPKSGGGQETQYF.

The J gene is TRBJ1-1, the V gene TRBV2; 9 bases align to TRBD1. Unmatched junction bases numbered 14, after V lost 10 bases and J lost 5 bases. There are 15 residues in the CDR3. In germline, CDR1 is SNHLY, CDR2 FYNNEI. The CDR3 DNA follows: TGTGCCACCCCCCGGGGACAGGGTTGGAAGACTGAAGCTTTCTTT. As protein: CATPRGQGWKTEAFF.

This chain uses TRBV3-1 (or the pseudogene TRBV3-2) with TRBJ2-7, with 7 bases aligning to TRBD1. The CDR3 extends over 14 amino acids. In germline, CDR1 is LGHDT, CDR2 YNNKEL (reference sequence). The J segment lost 0 bases and the V segment lost 3 bases, leaving 2 bases of the junction unmatched. The DNA of the CDR3 is TGTGCCAGCAGCCAGGGGGACAGCTCCTACGAGCAGTACTTC. This codes for CASSQGDSSYEQYF.

V and J are TRBV5-4 and TRBJ2-3, with 7 bases identical to TRBD2. The V segment lost 4 bases and the J segment 5 bases; nucleotides outside the gene matches: 4. The CDR3 contains 13 residues. CDR1 and CDR2 from the germline V gene are SGHNT and YYREEE (reference sequence). The CDR3 here is CASSPPGGDTQYF. Here the CDR3 DNA reads TGTGCCAGCAGCCCCCCGGGGGGAGATACGCAGTATTTT.

The chain carries TRBV7-2 and TRBJ1-6, with TRBD1 matching over 9 bases. Germline CDR1 SGHTA, CDR2 FQGNSA. With 3 bases clipped from V and 2 bases from J, the junction kept 2 bases outside the gene matches. This CDR3 is built from 16 residues. This CDR3 is CASSLGTGTYNSPLHF. The CDR3 nucleotides are TGTGCCAGCAGCTTGGGGACAGGGACCTATAATTCACCCCTCCACTTT.

Of note for this clone: Because it lacks the conserved phenylalanine or tryptophan at the end, this CDR3 is likely a read error. The DNA is left out, because the CDR3 cannot be placed on it with certainty; the CDR3 is given as TCRdb lists it. J is TRBJ1-3 and V is TRBV12-2. TRBV12-2 is described as a pseudogene. The CDR3 sequence runs 11 residues, both termini included. The CDR3 loop is CASRLGSGGRV.

This rearrangement joins TRBV11-3 to TRBJ2-5, with 13 bases fitting TRBD2. This CDR3 comprises 15 residues. The germline gives CDR1 SGHNT, CDR2 YENEEA. The ends lost 0 bases at V and 6 bases at J; junction bases unmatched: 1. CDR3 loop: CASSLDGTSGKTQYF. DNA for the CDR3: TGTGCCAGCAGCTTAGACGGGACTAGCGGGAAGACCCAGTACTTC.

This clone showed up just a few times. V gene TRBV5-1 combines with J gene TRBJ2-5; possible D gene TRBD1, 6 bases. The CDR3 has 15 residues. V dropped 0 bases and J dropped 2 bases, with 11 bases sitting between them. Germline V gene lookup returns CDR1 SGHRS and CDR2 YFSETQ. For the CDR3, the DNA is TGCGCCAGCAGCTTGGCCGGGACACTACAAGAGACCCAGTACTTC. The encoded protein is CASSLAGTLQETQYF.

The chain uses TRBV7-3 and TRBJ1-2, with 9 bases that match TRBD1. V gave up 0 bases and J gave up 1 base; unmatched junction bases: 3. The CDR3 sequence is 16 residues long. Germline CDR1 is SGHTA and CDR2 is FQGTGA. CDR3 region: CASSLTRTGDNYGYTF. CDR3 bases: TGTGCCAGCAGCTTAACGCGGACAGGGGATAACTATGGCTACACCTTC.

V gene TRBV12-3 or TRBV12-4 combines with J gene TRBJ2-7, with D unclear. CDR3 length: 12 residues. With 6 bases removed from V and 4 bases from J, the gap between germline ends came to 10 bases. Here the CDR3 reads CASSPNSYEQYF. CDR3 DNA: TGTGCCAGCAGCCCTAACAGTTACGAGCAGTACTTC.

V is TRBV11-2 and J is TRBJ2-7; 10 bases fit TRBD1. J was trimmed by 4 bases and V by 6 bases; bases with no gene match: 9. This CDR3 is 15 amino acids long. Per the germline V gene, CDR1 is SGHAT and CDR2 is FQNNGV. The CDR3 DNA is TGTGCCAGCAGGAGATCCGGGACAGGGGATTACGAGCAGTACTTC. Translated: CASRRSGTGDYEQYF.

The V and J genes are TRBV4-1 and TRBJ1-1, with D perhaps TRBD1 (5 bases). Trimming shortened V by 5 bases and J by 3 bases, and 7 bases separated the two germline ends. Germline V lookup: CDR1 MGHRA, CDR2 YSYEKL. The CDR3 contains 12 residues. The CDR3 loop reads CASSAGDTEAFF. CDR3 in DNA: TGCGCCAGCAGCGCGGGGGACACTGAAGCTTTCTTT.

The chain joins TRBV9 to TRBJ2-2, with 12 bases identical to TRBD2. The CDR3 is made up of 17 amino acids. Trimming at V came to 3 bases and at J to 5 bases, leaving 8 bases not matched to a gene. Germline V gives CDR1 SGDLS, CDR2 YYNGEE. The CDR3, as DNA: TGTGCCAGCAGCGCACGGACTAGCGGGGAATCGACCGGGGAGCTGTTTTTT. This codes for CASSARTSGESTGELFF.

CDR3 sequence: CASSLSHLAASYEQYF. The CDR3 nucleotides are TGTGCCAGCAGCTTAAGCCACCTAGCGGCCTCCTACGAGCAGTACTTC. The chain has TRBV7-2 and TRBJ2-7; 7 bases agree with TRBD2. Per the germline V gene, CDR1 is SGHTA and CDR2 is FQGNSA. This CDR3 is 16 amino acids long. The V gene end was trimmed by 2 bases and the J gene end by 0 bases; junction bases not matched to a gene: 7.

The chain employs TRBV28 and TRBJ2-1, with 9 nucleotides matching TRBD2. V was pared by 6 bases and J by 8 bases, with 5 bases of the junction left unmatched. In germline, CDR1 is MDHEN, CDR2 SYDVKM. The CDR3 length is 13 residues. CDR3 nucleotides: TGTGCCAGCAGATTAGCGGGAGCCGATGAGCAGTTCTTC. This encodes CASRLAGADEQFF.

This clone was recorded once. J is TRBJ1-6 and V is TRBV7-2, with D possibly TRBD1 on 5 matching bases. CDR1 and CDR2 from the germline V gene are SGHTA and FQGNSA. This CDR3 has 16 residues. The ends were cut back, 2 bases at V and 2 bases at J, with 10 bases in the middle. The CDR3, as DNA: TGTGCCAGCAGCTTAACGGGGGACCCCTATAATTCACCCCTCCACTTT. Its protein product is CASSLTGDPYNSPLHF.

This sequence joins TRBV4-1 and TRBJ1-5; 7 nucleotides match TRBD1. J was trimmed by 9 bases and V by 5 bases; bases with no gene match: 10. Germline CDR1 is MGHRA and CDR2 is YSYEKL. The CDR3 length is 14 residues. The CDR3 nucleotides read TGCGCCAGCAGCGATCTCGGACAGGCGAGGCCCCAGCATTTT. Translation gives CASSDLGQARPQHF.

This clone was counted a single time. The chain has TRBV6-1 and TRBJ1-2; no reliable D call. Germline V gene lookup returns CDR1 MNHNS and CDR2 SASEGT. V lost 0 bases to trimming and J lost 7 bases, with 12 bases between them. The CDR3 has 14 amino acids. The CDR3 region is CASSEARGMSGYTF. CDR3 DNA: TGTGCCAGCAGTGAAGCGCGCGGGATGAGTGGCTACACCTTC.

This sequence joins TRBV11-2 and TRBJ2-4; D is perhaps TRBD1 (6 bases). The V gene's germline CDR1 is SGHAT and CDR2 FQNNGV. The length of the CDR3 is 14 residues. V was shortened by 1 base and J by 7 bases, with 11 bases between the two germline ends. The CDR3 coding sequence is TGTGCCAGCAGCTTAGCCGCTGGGGGCAACATTCAGTACTTC. This sequence encodes CASSLAAGGNIQYF.

The rearrangement joins TRBV28 to TRBJ1-5; maybe TRBD1 (5 bases). CDR1 is MDHEN and CDR2 is SYDVKM in the germline V gene. The CDR3 has 15 amino acids. Trimming stripped 1 base from V and 1 base from J, with 8 bases between. CDR3 in DNA: TGTGCCAGCAGTTTATTCAGGGAAAGCAATCAGCCCCAGCATTTT. It translates to CASSLFRESNQPQHF.

The J gene is TRBJ2-7, the V gene TRBV7-9; 7 bases map to TRBD1. The ends lost 5 bases at V and 2 bases at J; junction bases unmatched: 12. The CDR3 consists of 16 residues. Germline values: CDR1 SEHNR, CDR2 FQNEAQ (reference sequence). For the CDR3, the DNA is TGTGCCAGCAGCCCCCGTGGGACAGTGTGGGCCTACGAGCAGTACTTC. This translates into CASSPRGTVWAYEQYF.

V is TRBV18 and J is TRBJ1-5; D is possibly TRBD1 (5 bases). This CDR3 comprises 15 residues. V was pared by 1 base and J by 1 base, with 8 bases between. CDR1 and CDR2 from the germline V gene are KGHSH and LQKENI. The CDR3 DNA sequence: TGTGCCAGCTCACCACGGGGCAGCAGCAATCAGCCCCAGCATTTT. As protein: CASSPRGSSNQPQHF.

The chain is built from TRBV5-1 and TRBJ2-1; 14 nucleotides agree with TRBD2. The V gene's germline CDR1 is SGHRS and CDR2 YFSETQ. Losses at the gene ends were 2 bases for V and 8 bases for J; bases not matched to a gene: 6. There are 16 residues in the CDR3. As DNA, the CDR3 is TGCGCCAGCAGCTTAAGACTAGCGGGAGGGCCGGATGAGCAGTTCTTC. Translated: CASSLRLAGGPDEQFF.

The chain links TRBV11-2 to TRBJ1-2, with D unresolved. CDR1 is SGHAT and CDR2 is FQNNGV in the germline V gene. CDR3 length: 15 residues. Trimming took 0 bases from V and 2 from J, leaving 10 bases between them. This CDR3 is CASSLDPTLNYGYTF. The CDR3 DNA follows: TGTGCCAGCAGCTTAGATCCGACACTCAACTATGGCTACACCTTC.